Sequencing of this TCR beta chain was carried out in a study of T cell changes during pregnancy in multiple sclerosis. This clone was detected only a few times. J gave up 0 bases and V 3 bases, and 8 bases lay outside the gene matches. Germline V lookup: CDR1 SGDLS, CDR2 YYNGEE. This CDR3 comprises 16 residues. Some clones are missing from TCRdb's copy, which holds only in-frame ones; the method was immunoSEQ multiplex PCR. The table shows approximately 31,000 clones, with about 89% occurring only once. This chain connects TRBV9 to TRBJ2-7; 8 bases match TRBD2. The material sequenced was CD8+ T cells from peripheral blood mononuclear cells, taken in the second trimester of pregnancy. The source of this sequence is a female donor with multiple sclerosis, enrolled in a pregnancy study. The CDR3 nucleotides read TGTGCCAGCAGCGCGAGGTGGGGGACTAGCTCCTACGAGCAGTACTTC. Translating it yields CASSARWGTSSYEQYF.